Described below is a single T cell receptor beta chain sequence and its context. These data are taken from a study of cytomegalovirus exposure and HLA in healthy donors. PCR used 60 Vbeta primers and 13 Jbeta primers. Data came from immunoSEQ multiplex PCR; TCRdb stores just in-frame clones and leaves some out. Of hundreds of thousands of clones detected, approximately 80% appear once; the ten largest clones hold less than 20%. Germline lookup yields CDR1 SQVTM and CDR2 ANQGSEA. After removal of 8 bases from V and 5 bases from J, the junction contained 16 bases not matched to a gene. This CDR3 comprises 15 residues.

The receptor comes from a man between 35 and 55 years old in good health and CMV-seronegative. The sequencing sample was made of PBMCs. The V call is TRBV29-1, the J call TRBJ1-2; TRBD1 matches 8 bases. The CDR3 DNA follows: TGCAGCCCTAGTTTCAGGGGGCAGGCAGGTTATGGCTACACCTTC. Translated, it gives CSPSFRGQAGYGYTF. Using reference TRBV29-1 and TRBJ1-2 for the parts outside the CDR3, the full variable domain is SAVISQKPSRDICQRGTSLTIQCQVDSQVTMMFWYRQQPGQSLTLIATANQGSEATYESGFVIDKFPISRPNLTFSTLTVSNMSPEDSSIYLCSPSFRGQAGYGYTFGSGTRLTVV.